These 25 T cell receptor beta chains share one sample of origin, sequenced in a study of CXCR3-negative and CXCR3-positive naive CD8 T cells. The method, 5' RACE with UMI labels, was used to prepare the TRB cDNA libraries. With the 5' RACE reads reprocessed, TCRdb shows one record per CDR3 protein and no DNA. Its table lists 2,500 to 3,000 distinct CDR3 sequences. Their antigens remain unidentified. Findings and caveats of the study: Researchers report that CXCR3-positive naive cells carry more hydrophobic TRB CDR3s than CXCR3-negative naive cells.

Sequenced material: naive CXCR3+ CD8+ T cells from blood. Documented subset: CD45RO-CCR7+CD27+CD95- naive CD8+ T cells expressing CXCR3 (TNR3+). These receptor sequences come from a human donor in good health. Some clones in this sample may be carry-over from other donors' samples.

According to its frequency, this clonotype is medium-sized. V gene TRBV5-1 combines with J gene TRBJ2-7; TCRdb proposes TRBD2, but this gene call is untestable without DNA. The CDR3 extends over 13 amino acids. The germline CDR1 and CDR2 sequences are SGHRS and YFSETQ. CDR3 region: CASSGGGAPEQYF. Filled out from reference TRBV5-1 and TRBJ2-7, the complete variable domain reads KAGVTQTPRYLIKTRGQQVTLSCSPISGHRSVSWYQQTPGQGLQFLFEYFSETQRNKGNFPGRFSGRQFSNSRSEMNVSTLELGDSALYLCASSGGGAPEQYFGPGTRLTVT.

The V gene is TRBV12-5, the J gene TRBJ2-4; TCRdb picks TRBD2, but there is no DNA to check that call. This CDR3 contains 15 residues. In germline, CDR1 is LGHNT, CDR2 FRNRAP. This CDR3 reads CASGLALGTENIQYF.

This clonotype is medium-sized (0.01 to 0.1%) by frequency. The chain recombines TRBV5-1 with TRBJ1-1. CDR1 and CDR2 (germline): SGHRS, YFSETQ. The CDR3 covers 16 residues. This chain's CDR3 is CASTVGRVGRNTEAFF.

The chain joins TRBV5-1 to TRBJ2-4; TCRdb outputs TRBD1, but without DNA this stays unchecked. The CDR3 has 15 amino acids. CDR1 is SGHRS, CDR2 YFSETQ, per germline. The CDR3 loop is CASSLEYRTENIQYF.

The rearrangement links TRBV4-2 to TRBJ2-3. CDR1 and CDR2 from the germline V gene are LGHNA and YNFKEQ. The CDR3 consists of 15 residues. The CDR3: CASSQDPPSTDTQYF.

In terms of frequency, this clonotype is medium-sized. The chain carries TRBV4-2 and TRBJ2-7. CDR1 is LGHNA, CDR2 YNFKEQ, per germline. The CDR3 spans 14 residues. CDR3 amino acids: CASSQDLNAYEQYF.

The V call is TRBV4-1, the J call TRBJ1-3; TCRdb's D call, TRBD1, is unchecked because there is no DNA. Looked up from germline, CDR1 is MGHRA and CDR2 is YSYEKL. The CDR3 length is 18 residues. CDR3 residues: CASSQSSSGIASGNTIYF.

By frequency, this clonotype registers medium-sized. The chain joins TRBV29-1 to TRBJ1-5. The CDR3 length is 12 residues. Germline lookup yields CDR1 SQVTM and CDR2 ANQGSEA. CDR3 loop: CSATDGNQPQHF.

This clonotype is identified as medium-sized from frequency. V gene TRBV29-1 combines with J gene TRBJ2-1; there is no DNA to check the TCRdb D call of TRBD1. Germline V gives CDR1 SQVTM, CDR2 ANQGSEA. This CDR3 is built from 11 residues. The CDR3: CSVPGPNEQFF.

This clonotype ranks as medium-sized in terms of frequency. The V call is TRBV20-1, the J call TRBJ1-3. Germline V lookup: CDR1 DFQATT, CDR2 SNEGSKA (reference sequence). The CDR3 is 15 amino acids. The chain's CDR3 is CSARVWADSGNTIYF.

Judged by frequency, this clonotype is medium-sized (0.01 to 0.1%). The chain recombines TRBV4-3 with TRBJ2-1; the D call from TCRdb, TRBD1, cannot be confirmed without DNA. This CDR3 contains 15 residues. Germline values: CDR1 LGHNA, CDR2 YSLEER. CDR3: CASSQGGGDYNEQFF.

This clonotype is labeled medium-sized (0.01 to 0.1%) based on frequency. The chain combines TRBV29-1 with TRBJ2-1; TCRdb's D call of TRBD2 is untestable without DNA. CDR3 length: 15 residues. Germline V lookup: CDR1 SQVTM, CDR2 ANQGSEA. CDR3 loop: CSVGGRVEVYNEQFF.

CDR3 sequence: CSARTIQQGDQPQHF. V usage is TRBV20-1 and J usage is TRBJ1-5; TCRdb's assignment of TRBD1 cannot be checked, as there is no DNA. Looked up from germline, CDR1 is DFQATT and CDR2 is SNEGSKA (reference sequence). The CDR3 totals 15 residues.

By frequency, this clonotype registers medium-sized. The chain's CDR3 is CAVAGKIFAEAFF. V gene TRBV6-2 or TRBV6-3 combines with J gene TRBJ1-1; TCRdb reports TRBD1, a call that lacks DNA to check it against. Germline loops: CDR1 MNHEY, CDR2 SVGEGT. This CDR3 spans 13 amino acids.

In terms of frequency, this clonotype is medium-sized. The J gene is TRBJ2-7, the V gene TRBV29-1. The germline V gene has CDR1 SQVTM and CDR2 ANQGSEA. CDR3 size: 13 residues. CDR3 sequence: CSAMMALSYEQYF.

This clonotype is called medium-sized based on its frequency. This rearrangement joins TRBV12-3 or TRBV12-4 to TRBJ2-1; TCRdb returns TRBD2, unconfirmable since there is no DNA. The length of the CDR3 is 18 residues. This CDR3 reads CASSSIWTSGGREDEQFF.

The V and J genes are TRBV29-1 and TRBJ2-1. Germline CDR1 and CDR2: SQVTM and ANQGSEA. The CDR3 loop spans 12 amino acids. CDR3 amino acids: CSAADLNNEQFF.

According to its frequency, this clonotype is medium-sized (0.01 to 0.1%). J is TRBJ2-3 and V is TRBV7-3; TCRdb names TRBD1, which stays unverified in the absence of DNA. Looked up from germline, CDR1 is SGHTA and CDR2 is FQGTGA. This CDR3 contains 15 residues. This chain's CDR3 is CASSLMGGGTDTQYF.

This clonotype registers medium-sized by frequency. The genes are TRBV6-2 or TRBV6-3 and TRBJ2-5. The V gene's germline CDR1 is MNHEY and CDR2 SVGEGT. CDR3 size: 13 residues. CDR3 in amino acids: CASSETRYETQYF.

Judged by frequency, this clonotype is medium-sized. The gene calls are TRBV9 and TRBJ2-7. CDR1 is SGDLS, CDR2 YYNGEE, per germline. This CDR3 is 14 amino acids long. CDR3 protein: CASSAEGISYEQYF.

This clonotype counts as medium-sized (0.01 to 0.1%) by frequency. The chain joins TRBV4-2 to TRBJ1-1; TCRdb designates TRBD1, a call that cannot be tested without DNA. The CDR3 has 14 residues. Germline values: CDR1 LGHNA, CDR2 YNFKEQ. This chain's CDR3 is CASSQGGTGLEAFF.

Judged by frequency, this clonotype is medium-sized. The CDR3 protein is CASSLNRGNEQYF. This rearrangement joins TRBV27 to TRBJ2-7; there is no DNA to check the TCRdb D call of TRBD1. The CDR3 contains 13 residues. Per germline, CDR1 MNHEY and CDR2 SMNVEV (reference sequence).

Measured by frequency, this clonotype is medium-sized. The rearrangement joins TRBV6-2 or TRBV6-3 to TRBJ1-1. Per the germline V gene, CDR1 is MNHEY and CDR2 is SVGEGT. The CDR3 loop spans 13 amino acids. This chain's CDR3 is CASSYGMNTEAFF.

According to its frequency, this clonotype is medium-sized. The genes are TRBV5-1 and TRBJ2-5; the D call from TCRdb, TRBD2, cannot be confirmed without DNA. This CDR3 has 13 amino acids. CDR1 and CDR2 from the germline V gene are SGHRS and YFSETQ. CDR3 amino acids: CASSFSGEETQYF.

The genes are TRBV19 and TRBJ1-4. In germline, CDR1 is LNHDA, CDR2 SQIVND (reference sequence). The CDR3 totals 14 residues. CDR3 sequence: CASSYLGRNEKLFF. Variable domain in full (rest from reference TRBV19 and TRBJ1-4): DGGITQSPKYLFRKEGQNVTLSCEQNLNHDAMYWYRQDPGQGLRLIYYSQIVNDFQKGDIAEGYSVSREKKESFPLTVTSAQKNPTAFYLCASSYLGRNEKLFFGSGTQLSVL.